The clone carrying this T cell receptor (beta chain) occurred a few times. The antigen is undetermined. Per germline, CDR1 SGHRS and CDR2 YFSETQ. The length of the CDR3 is 14 residues. Trimming removed 4 bases from V and 0 bases from J, with 11 bases in between. A 5'RACE reaction primed in the constant segment made cDNA libraries of TCR alpha and TCR beta, and these carried sample barcodes and UMIs. TCRdb called the 5' RACE reads again in MiXCR, with one record for every CDR3 protein. Among about 390,000 distinct CDR3 sequences listed, 16% were seen once. The sample originates from a study of T-cell memory formation after mild COVID-19. Study conclusions and caveats: In pre-infection memory, a portion of responding clones appeared, which suggested that cross-reactive memory joined. Second-wave clones reaching peak frequency on day 37 lacked confirmed SARS-CoV-2 specificity. There was a balanced CD4/CD8 profile in clones contracting day 15 to 85, and later expanders leaned CD4+.

The clonotype comes from a man aged 18 to 29 who had mild COVID-19 (a few samples of this study predate the infection). Cell type and time point are not known. The V and J genes are TRBV5-1 and TRBJ2-7; D gene uncertain. Sequenced sample: PBMCs or a T cell subset sorted from them (not recorded which). CDR3 DNA: TGCGCCAGCAGCCCGCTACGACTCTCCTACGAGCAGTACTTC. Its translation: CASSPLRLSYEQYF.